The 4 T cell receptor beta chains reported below all come from one sample, sequenced in a study of CD8+ T cells in alopecia areata. Following RNA extraction, reverse transcription yielded cDNA that acted as the sequencing template. Using immunoSEQ multiplex PCR, the repertoire was profiled, and TCRdb retains in-frame clones only, with some absent. The sample records about 200,000 clones, around three fifths being singletons. Sequencing was done on a sample of CD8+ T cells sorted from blood. The receptors come from a human donor in good health.

The V call is TRBV9, the J call TRBJ2-2, with D tentatively TRBD1 or TRBD2 (6 bases each). Germline CDR1 is SGDLS and CDR2 is YYNGEE. This CDR3 has 14 amino acids. Trimming stripped 4 bases from V and 7 bases from J, with 14 bases between. The CDR3 region is CASSPRRGDGELFF. CDR3 nucleotide sequence: TGTGCCAGCAGCCCCCGGAGGGGGGACGGGGAGCTGTTTTTT.

Written as DNA, the CDR3 is TGTGCCAGCAGTCAGGACGCCACTGAAGCTTTCTTT. Encoded protein: CASSQDATEAFF. The chain is built from TRBV6-5 and TRBJ1-1; D call uncertain. Germline V gene lookup returns CDR1 MNHEY and CDR2 SVGAGI. The CDR3 loop spans 12 amino acids. Trimming shortened V by 5 bases and J by 4 bases, and 8 bases separated the two germline ends.

The chain is built from TRBV13 and TRBJ2-1; no definite D call. This CDR3 region has 14 residues. CDR1 PRHDT and CDR2 FYEKMQ come from the germline V gene (reference sequence). Trimming removed 5 bases from V and 0 bases from J, with 8 bases in between. DNA of the CDR3: TGTGCCAGCAGCGCGTGGAGCTCCTACAATGAGCAGTTCTTC. Its protein product is CASSAWSSYNEQFF.

This rearrangement joins TRBV2 to TRBJ1-4; D remains ambiguous. Germline assignment: CDR1 SNHLY and CDR2 FYNNEI. V was trimmed by 4 bases and J by 1 base, leaving 13 bases between them. This CDR3 has 16 residues. This CDR3 reads CASSGDVGRTNEKLFF. Written as DNA, the CDR3 is TGTGCCAGCAGTGGGGATGTAGGGAGAACTAATGAAAAACTGTTTTTT.